The entry below describes one TCR beta chain. Its antigen is currently not known. No base qualities exist here, and no much larger clone lies one base off it. Library generation was performed with 5' RACE. TCRdb shows the sequencer as NextSeq 500. The TCR library protocol attached unique molecular identifiers to individual cDNA molecules to correct for sequencing error and PCR bias. Both TCR alpha and beta chains were sequenced, and tight co-correlation was observed between alpha and beta sequence abundances in each sample. The authors' analysis ran thus. Decombinator V4 was used to perform V gene, J gene and CDR3 annotation of TCR sequences. TCRs were defined as expanded if a significant change between any two time points was detected under a Poisson model with p below 0.0001. TCR abundances were normalised to the total number of TCRs sequenced in each sample and reported as counts per million. MAIT TCRs were defined by TRAV1-2 paired with TRAJ12, TRAJ20 or TRAJ33, and iNKT TCRs by TRAV10 paired with TRAJ18. A search of VDJdb, accessed on 1 November 2021, was run for TCRs annotated to CMV, EBV and SARS-CoV-2, with TCRs annotated for multiple antigens excluded. TCRdb trimmed the raw reads at Q25, called clones with MiXCR and kept productive beta chains. Each record represents a unique CDR3 protein, reported with the most common genes and DNA among its rows. TCRdb's processing, not the study's, gives the V and J calls here. The sample table holds tens of thousands of distinct CDR3 sequences, of which under 15% were seen once. The ten biggest clones cover around 5.1% of the sample.

The study was a case-control design nested within a healthcare worker cohort in London, UK, with weekly nasopharyngeal swab PCR tests and blood sampling. Healthcare workers were recruited between 23 and 31 March 2020, during the week of the UK lockdown, and were followed weekly for up to roughly 15 weeks. From the cysteine through the phenylalanine, the CDR3 covers 16 amino acids. The only DNA kept is the CDR3, 48 bases in frame from the first base. The germline V gene provides CDR1 SGHTA and CDR2 FQGTGA. Here V drops 5 bases and J drops 2 bases, and the junction holds 9 bases not matched to any gene. The source of the sample is a study of early T cells in non-severe SARS-CoV-2 infection (dated by TCRdb to the early 2020s). About the full investigation: Because TCR sequencing relied on bulk RNA taken from unsorted whole blood, pairing of alpha and beta chains was not possible. What the authors observed across the whole study: VDJdb matching was skewed toward anti-spike CD8 responses and likely underestimated virus-specific expansions, missing private and CD4 specificities.

The rearrangement combines TRBV7-3 with TRBJ2-1; 7 central nucleotides agree with TRBD1. Material: whole blood. The sequence derives from an adult who was a healthcare worker with PCR-confirmed SARS-CoV-2 infection or an uninfected control (not recorded which). The CDR3 in this case is CASSPRQGGPYNEQFF. The DNA reads as follows: TGTGCCAGCAGCCCGAGACAGGGCGGCCCCTACAATGAGCAGTTCTTC.